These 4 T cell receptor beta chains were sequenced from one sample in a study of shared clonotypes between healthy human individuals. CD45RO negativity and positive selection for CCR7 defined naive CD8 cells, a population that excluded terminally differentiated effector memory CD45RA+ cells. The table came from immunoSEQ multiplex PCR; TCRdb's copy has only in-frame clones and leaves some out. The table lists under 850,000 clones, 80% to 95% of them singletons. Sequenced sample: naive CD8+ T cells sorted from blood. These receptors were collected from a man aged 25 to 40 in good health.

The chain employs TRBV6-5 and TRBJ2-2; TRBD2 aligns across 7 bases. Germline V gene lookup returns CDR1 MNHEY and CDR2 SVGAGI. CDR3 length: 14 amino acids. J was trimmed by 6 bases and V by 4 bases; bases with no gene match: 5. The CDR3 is CASSLGGSAGELFF. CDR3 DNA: TGTGCCAGCAGTTTGGGGGGGTCGGCCGGGGAGCTGTTTTTT.

CDR3 DNA sequence: TGTGCCAGCAGTGAAGGGGGGTCCTCCTACGAGCAGTACTTC. It encodes CASSEGGSSYEQYF. The chain joins TRBV27 to TRBJ2-7; possibly TRBD1 or TRBD2 for D (6 bases each). Germline lookup yields CDR1 MNHEY and CDR2 SMNVEV (reference sequence). This CDR3 has 14 residues. Trimming stripped 5 bases from V and 0 bases from J, with 11 bases between.

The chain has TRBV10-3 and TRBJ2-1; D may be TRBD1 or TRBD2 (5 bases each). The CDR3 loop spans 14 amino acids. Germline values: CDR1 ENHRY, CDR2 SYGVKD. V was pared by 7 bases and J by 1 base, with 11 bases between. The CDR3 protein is CAIKAEGSYNEQFF. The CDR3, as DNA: TGTGCCATCAAGGCAGAGGGGTCCTACAATGAGCAGTTCTTC.

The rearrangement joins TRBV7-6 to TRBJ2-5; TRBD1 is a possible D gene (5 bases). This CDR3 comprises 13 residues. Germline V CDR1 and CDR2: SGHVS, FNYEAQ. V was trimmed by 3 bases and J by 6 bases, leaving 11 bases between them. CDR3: CASSFEDIQTQYF. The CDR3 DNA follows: TGTGCCAGCAGCTTTGAGGACATTCAGACCCAGTACTTC.